This T cell receptor beta chain was sequenced in a study of response to subunit inactivated influenza vaccine. Overall study results and limits: It was the authors' suggestion that each seasonal influenza vaccination recruits few new T cells.

This clonotype was picked up a small number of times. The antigen remains undetermined. One entry per CDR3 protein, called by TCRdb with MiXCR from the RT-PCR reads. Here the sample spans about 500,000 distinct CDR3 sequences, 10% to 15% being singletons. The V end lost 6 bases, the J end lost 3 bases, and 11 bases lay between the germline ends. The CDR3 sequence is 13 residues long. CDR1 LGHDT and CDR2 YNNKEL come from the germline V gene (reference sequence). The J gene is TRBJ1-1, the V gene TRBV3-1; no clear D gene. The origin of this receptor is a man aged 45-65 years who received an inactivated influenza vaccine. Specimen: PBMCs from blood, collected roughly 45 days after vaccination. The CDR3 region has the DNA TGTGCCAGCAGGTTCACAGAGGACACTGAAGCTTTCTTT. Protein: CASRFTEDTEAFF.